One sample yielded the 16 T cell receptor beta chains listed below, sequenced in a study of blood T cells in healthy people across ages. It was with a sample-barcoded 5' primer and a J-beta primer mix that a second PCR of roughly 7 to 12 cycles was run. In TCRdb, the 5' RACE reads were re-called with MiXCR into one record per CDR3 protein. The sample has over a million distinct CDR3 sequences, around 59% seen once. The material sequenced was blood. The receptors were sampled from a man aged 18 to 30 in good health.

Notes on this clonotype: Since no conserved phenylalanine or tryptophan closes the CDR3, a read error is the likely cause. The CDR3 nucleotides read TGCAGTGCTAGAGAGGAGTCGGGGCAAGAGACCCAGTACTCC. Translated, it gives CSAREESGQETQYS. J is TRBJ2-5 and V is TRBV20-1, with D maybe TRBD2 (5 bases). CDR3 size: 14 residues. The germline V and J ends were trimmed by 0 bases and 2 bases, with 10 bases remaining between them. Germline loops: CDR1 DFQATT, CDR2 SNEGSKA (reference sequence).

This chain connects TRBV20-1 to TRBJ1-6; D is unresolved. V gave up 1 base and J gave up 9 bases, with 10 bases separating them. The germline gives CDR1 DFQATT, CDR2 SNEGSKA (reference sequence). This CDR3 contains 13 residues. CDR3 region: CSARGTQLSPLHF. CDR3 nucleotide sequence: TGCAGTGCTAGAGGTACCCAGCTTTCACCCCTCCACTTT.

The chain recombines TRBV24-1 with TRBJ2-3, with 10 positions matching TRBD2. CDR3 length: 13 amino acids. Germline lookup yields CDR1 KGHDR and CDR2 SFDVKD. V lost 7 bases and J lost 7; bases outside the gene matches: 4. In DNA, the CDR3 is TGTGCCACCAGCGGACTAGCGGCGTATACGCAGTATTTT. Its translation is CATSGLAAYTQYF.

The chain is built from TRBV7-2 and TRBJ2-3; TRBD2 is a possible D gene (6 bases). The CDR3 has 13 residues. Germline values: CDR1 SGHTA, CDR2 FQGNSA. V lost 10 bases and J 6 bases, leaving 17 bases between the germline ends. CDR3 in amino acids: CATKEGPRDTQYF. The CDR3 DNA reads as TGTGCCACTAAGGAGGGGCCACGCGATACGCAGTATTTT.

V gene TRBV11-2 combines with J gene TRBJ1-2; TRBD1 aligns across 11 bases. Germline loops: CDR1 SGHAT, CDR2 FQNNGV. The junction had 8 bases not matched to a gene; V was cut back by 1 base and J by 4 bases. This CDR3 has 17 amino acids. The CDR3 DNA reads TGTGCCAGCAGCTTAGCCTACTCCGGGACAGGGGGCTATGGCTACACCTTC. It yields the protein CASSLAYSGTGGYGYTF. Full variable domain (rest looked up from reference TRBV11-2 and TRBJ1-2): EAGVAQSPRYKIIEKRQSVAFWCNPISGHATLYWYQQILGQGPKLLIQFQNNGVVDDSQLPKDRFSAERLKGVDSTLKIQPAKLEDSAVYLCASSLAYSGTGGYGYTFGSGTRLTVV.

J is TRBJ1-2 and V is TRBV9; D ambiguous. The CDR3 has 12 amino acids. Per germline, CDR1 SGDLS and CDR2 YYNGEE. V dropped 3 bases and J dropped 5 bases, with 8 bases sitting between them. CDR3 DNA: TGTGCCAGCAGCGCGCCCGTTTATGGCTACACCTTC. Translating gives CASSAPVYGYTF.

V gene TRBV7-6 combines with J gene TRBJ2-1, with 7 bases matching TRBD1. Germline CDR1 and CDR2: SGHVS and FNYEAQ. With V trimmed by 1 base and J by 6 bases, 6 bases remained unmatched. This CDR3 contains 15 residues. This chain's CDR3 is CASSLGQGIGNEQFF. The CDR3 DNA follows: TGTGCCAGCAGCTTAGGACAGGGAATAGGCAATGAGCAGTTCTTC.

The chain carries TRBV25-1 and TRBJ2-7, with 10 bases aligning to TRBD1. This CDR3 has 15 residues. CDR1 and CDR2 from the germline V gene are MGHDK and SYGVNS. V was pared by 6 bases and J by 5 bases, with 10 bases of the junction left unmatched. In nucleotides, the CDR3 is TGTGCCAGCAGCTATTCGGGGACAGGGGACCACGAGCAGTACTTC. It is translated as CASSYSGTGDHEQYF.

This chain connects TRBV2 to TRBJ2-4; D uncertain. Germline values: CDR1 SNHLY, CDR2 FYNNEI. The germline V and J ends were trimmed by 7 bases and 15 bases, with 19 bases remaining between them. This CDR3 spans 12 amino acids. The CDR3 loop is CASTDAQETPYF. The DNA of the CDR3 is TGTGCCAGCACGGACGCTCAAGAGACCCCGTACTTC. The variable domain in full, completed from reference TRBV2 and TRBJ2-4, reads EPEVTQTPSHQVTQMGQEVILRCVPISNHLYFYWYRQILGQKVEFLVSFYNNEISEKSEIFDDQFSVERPDGSNFTLKIRSTKLEDSAMYFCASTDAQETPYFGAGTRLSVL.

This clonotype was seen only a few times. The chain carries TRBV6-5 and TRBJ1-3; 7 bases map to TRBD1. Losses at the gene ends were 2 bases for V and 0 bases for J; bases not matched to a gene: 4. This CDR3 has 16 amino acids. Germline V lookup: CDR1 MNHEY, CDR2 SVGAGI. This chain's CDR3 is CASSYKYRGSGNTIYF. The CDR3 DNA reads TGTGCCAGCAGTTACAAATACAGGGGCTCTGGAAACACCATATATTTT.

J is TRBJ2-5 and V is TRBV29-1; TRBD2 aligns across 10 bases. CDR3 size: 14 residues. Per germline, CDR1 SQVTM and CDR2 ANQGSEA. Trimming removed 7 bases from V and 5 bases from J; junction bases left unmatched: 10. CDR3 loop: CSAAAGGRSETQYF. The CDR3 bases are TGCAGCGCAGCAGCGGGGGGGCGTTCGGAGACCCAGTACTTC.

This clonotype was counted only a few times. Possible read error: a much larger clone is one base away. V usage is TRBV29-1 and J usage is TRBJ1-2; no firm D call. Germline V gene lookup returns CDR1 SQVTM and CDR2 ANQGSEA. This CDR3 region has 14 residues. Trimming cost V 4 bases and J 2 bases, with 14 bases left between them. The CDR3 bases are TGCAGCGTTGGGGAGGGCGGCAGCAACTATGGCTACACCTTC. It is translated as CSVGEGGSNYGYTF.

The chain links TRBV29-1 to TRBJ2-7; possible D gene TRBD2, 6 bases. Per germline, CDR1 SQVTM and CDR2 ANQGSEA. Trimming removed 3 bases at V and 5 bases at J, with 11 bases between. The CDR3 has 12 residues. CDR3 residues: CSVDQGLDEQYF. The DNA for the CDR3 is TGCAGCGTTGACCAGGGACTGGACGAGCAGTACTTC.

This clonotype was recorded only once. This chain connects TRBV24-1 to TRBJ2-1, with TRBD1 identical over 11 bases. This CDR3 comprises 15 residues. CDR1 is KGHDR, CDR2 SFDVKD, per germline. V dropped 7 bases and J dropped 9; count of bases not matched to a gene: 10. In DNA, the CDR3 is TGTGCCACCAGCGAGGCCGGACAGGGGGCGGTTGAGCAGTTCTTC. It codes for CATSEAGQGAVEQFF.

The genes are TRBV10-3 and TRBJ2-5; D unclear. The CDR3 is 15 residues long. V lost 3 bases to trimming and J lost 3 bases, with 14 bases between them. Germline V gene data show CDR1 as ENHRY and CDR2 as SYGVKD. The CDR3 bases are TGTGCCATCAGTGATCCCCGCACTGGGAAAGAGACCCAGTACTTC. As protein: CAISDPRTGKETQYF.

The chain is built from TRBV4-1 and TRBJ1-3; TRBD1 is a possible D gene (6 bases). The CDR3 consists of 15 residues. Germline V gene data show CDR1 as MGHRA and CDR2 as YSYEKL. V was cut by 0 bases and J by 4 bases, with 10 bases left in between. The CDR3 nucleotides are TGCGCCAGCAGCCAAGATAGGGGGGTAGGAAACACCATATATTTT. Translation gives CASSQDRGVGNTIYF.